This T cell receptor beta chain was found in a study of shared clonotypes between healthy human individuals. Remarks on this clone: Antigen specificity is unknown.

Germline-derived CDR1 and CDR2 are SGDLS and YYNGEE. Trimming shortened V by 0 bases and J by 3 bases, and 12 bases separated the two germline ends. The CDR3 runs 15 residues. Overall study results and limits: Clonotype sharing among donors was thought likely to change with sequencing depth.

It was CD45RO-negative cells, positively selected for CCR7, that made up naive CD8 cells, with terminally differentiated effector memory CD45RA+ cells excluded. Data came from immunoSEQ multiplex PCR; TCRdb stores just in-frame clones and leaves some out. The sample has fewer than 850,000 clones, approximately 97% seen once. The sequence came from a man aged 30 to 39 in good health. The V gene is TRBV9, the J gene TRBJ2-5; unclear D gene. Specimen: naive CD8+ T cells sorted from blood. The DNA of the CDR3 is TGTGCCAGCAGCGTAGAAGGCAACCCAGAAGAGACCCAGTACTTC. Translated: CASSVEGNPEETQYF.